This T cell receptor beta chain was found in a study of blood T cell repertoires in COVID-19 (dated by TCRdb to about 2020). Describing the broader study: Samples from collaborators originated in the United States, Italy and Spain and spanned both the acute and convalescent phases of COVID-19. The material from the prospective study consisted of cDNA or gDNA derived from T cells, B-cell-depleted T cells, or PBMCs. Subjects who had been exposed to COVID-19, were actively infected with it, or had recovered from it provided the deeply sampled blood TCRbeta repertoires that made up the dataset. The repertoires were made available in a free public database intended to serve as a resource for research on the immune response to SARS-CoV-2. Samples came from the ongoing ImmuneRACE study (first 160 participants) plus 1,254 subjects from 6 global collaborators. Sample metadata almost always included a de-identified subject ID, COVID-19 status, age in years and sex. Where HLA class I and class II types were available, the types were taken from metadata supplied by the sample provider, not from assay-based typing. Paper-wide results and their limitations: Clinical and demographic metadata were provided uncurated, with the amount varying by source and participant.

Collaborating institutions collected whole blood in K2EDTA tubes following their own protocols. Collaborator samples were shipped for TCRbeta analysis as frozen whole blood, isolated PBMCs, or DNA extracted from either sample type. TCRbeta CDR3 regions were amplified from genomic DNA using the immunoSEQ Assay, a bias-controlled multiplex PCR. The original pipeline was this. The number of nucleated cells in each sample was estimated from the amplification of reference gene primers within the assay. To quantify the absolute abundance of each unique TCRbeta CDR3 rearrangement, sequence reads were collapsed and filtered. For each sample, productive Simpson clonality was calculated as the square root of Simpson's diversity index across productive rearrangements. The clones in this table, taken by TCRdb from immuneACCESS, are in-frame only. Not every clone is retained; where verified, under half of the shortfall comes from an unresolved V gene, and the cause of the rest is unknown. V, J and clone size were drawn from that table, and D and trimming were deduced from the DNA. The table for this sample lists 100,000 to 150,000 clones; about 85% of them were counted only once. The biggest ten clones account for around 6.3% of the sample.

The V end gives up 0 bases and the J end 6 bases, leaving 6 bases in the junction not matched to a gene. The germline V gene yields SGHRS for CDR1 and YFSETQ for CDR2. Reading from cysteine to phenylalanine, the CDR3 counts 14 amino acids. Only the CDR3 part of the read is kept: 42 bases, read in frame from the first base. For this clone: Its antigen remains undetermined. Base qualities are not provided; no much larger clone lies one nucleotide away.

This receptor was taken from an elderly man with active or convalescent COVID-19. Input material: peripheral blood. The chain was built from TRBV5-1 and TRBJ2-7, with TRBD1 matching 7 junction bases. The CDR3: CASSLGDRSGEQYF. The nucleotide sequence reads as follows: TGCGCCAGCAGCTTGGGGGACAGATCAGGCGAGCAGTACTTC. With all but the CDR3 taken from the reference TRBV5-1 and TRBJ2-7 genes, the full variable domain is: KAGVTQTPRYLIKTRGQQVTLSCSPISGHRSVSWYQQTPGQGLQFLFEYFSETQRNKGNFPGRFSGRQFSNSRSEMNVSTLELGDSALYLCASSLGDRSGEQYFGPGTRLTVT.